These T cell receptor beta chains were read from a single sample in a study of T cells in Graves' hyperthyroidism and ophthalmopathy. TCRdb used MiXCR to reprocess the multiplex PCR reads, holding one entry per CDR3 protein. The table lists 150,000 or so distinct CDR3 sequences, approximately 20% of them singletons. The sample comprised blood. The receptors shown here come from a woman aged 45-59 years with Graves' hyperthyroidism that later progressed to Graves' ophthalmopathy. Both conserved end residues are part of each CDR3. Fields, in order: J gene, clone size, V gene, D gene, CDR3 DNA, CDR3 protein. A D gene is named only where the DNA matches it firmly. A clone size is listed for some rows: how often the clone was seen (once, few, many), or a class if it is expanded.

J gene: TRBJ1-2; clone size: many; V gene: TRBV20-1; D gene: TRBD1; CDR3 DNA: TGCAGTGCTAGAGACTCAGGGGGCGTCAGCTACACCTTC; CDR3 protein: CSARDSGGVSYTF
J gene: TRBJ2-7; clone size: many; V gene: TRBV7-2; D gene: -; CDR3 DNA: TGTGCCAGCAGCTTGGGTGTCCAGGGTCTTGGCCACGAGCAGTACTTC; CDR3 protein: CASSLGVQGLGHEQYF
J gene: TRBJ1-2; clone size: many; V gene: TRBV11-2; D gene: -; CDR3 DNA: TGTGCCAGCAGATCCCGGACCGTCTCTGGCTACACCTTC; CDR3 protein: CASRSRTVSGYTF
J gene: TRBJ2-7; clone size: -; V gene: TRBV5-8; D gene: -; CDR3 DNA: TGTGCCAGCAGCTTGGCCAACGAGCAGTACTTC; CDR3 protein: CASSLANEQYF
J gene: TRBJ2-5; clone size: few; V gene: TRBV7-9; D gene: TRBD2; CDR3 DNA: TGTGCCAGCAGCCCCAGCCAACTCTCGGGAGGAGGGGAGACCCAGTACTTC; CDR3 protein: CASSPSQLSGGGETQYF
J gene: TRBJ2-1; clone size: many; V gene: TRBV18; D gene: -; CDR3 DNA: TGTGCCAGCCGAGGGGGTCTAGGGTTGAGGAATGAGCAGTTCTTC; CDR3 protein: CASRGGLGLRNEQFF
J gene: TRBJ1-2; clone size: -; V gene: TRBV6-5; D gene: -; CDR3 DNA: TGTGCCAGCAGTTACTCTCCTAGCAGGGTTGGTGCCTATGGCTACACCTTC; CDR3 protein: CASSYSPSRVGAYGYTF
J gene: TRBJ1-2; clone size: -; V gene: TRBV19; D gene: TRBD1; CDR3 DNA: TGTGCCAGTAGTATAGATCTGCAGGGACAGGACTATGGCTACACCTTC; CDR3 protein: CASSIDLQGQDYGYTF
J gene: TRBJ1-6; clone size: many; V gene: TRBV2; D gene: -; CDR3 DNA: TGTGCCAGCAGTGAAGCGGCAGGGGTTCGTTCACCCCTCCACTTT; CDR3 protein: CASSEAAGVRSPLHF
J gene: TRBJ2-7; clone size: medium-sized; V gene: TRBV28; D gene: -; CDR3 DNA: TGTGCCAGCAGTTTACCCCCAAGGAGAGGCCCGGACGAGCAGTACTTC; CDR3 protein: CASSLPPRRGPDEQYF